This is a list of T cell receptor beta chains from one sample in a study of regulatory T cells in long-lasting Graves disease. TCRdb ran MiXCR on the multiplex PCR reads and lists one entry per CDR3 protein. Of about 440,000 distinct CDR3 sequences listed, 15% are singletons. This same sample was also taken into another study, of T cells in Graves' hyperthyroidism and ophthalmopathy.

The specimen comprised peripheral blood mononuclear cells (PBMCs), sampled at new diagnosis, from a patient treated with antithyroid drugs. Receptor source: a woman in her twenties or thirties with Graves disease. The CDR3 runs from the conserved cysteine through the conserved F or W. A D gene is named only where the DNA matches it firmly. A clone size is listed for some rows: how often the clone was seen (once, few, many), or a class if it is expanded.

d_call j_call clone_size v_call cdr3_aa cdr3_nt
. TRBJ1-2 . TRBV4-1 CASSPGGDYGYTF TGCGCCAGCAGCCCCGGAGGAGACTATGGCTACACCTTC
. TRBJ2-1 many TRBV7-9 CASSPKIGEQFF TGTGCCAGCAGCCCGAAAATCGGTGAGCAGTTCTTC
. TRBJ2-1 few TRBV5-6 CASSLERLRYNEQFF TGTGCCAGCAGCTTGGAACGGCTCCGGTACAATGAGCAGTTCTTC
TRBD1 TRBJ1-4 many TRBV5-1 CASRTGTANEKLFF TGTGCCAGCAGGACCGGGACAGCTAATGAAAAACTGTTTTTT
TRBD1 TRBJ2-3 many TRBV28 CASSLVGQGHTDTQYF TGTGCCAGCAGTTTAGTGGGACAGGGTCACACAGATACGCAGTATTTT
TRBD1 TRBJ1-3 few TRBV6-5 CASSSQARDSGNTIYF TGTGCCAGCAGTTCTCAAGCTCGGGACAGTGGAAACACCATATATTTT
. TRBJ2-1 many TRBV27 CASTHDYDLYNEQFF TGTGCCAGCACCCATGACTACGACCTTTACAATGAGCAGTTCTTC
TRBD1 TRBJ1-6 . TRBV6-1 CASTTGRTYNSPLHF TGTGCCAGCACGACAGGGAGGACCTATAATTCACCCCTCCACTTT
. TRBJ2-1 many TRBV28 CASSYEFGPNYNEQFF TGTGCCAGCAGTTACGAATTCGGGCCCAACTACAATGAGCAGTTCTTC
TRBD1 TRBJ2-5 few TRBV6-1 CASSPRTGPQETQYF TGTGCCAGCAGTCCCCGGACAGGACCGCAGGAGACCCAGTACTTC
. TRBJ2-4 . TRBV13 CASSLRGGENIQYF TGTGCCAGCAGCTTAAGGGGGGGCGAAAACATTCAGTACTTC
TRBD1 TRBJ2-5 . TRBV19 CASSETGVQETQYF TGTGCCAGTAGTGAGACAGGGGTCCAAGAGACCCAGTACTTC
TRBD2 TRBJ2-2 many TRBV11-2 CASSFGLAGNTGELFF TGTGCCAGCAGCTTCGGACTAGCGGGTAACACCGGGGAGCTGTTTTTT
. TRBJ2-5 many TRBV29-1 CSVAVGETQYF TGCAGCGTGGCCGTGGGAGAGACCCAGTACTTC
. TRBJ1-1 many TRBV5-1 CASKGGGTEAFF TGTGCCAGCAAGGGGGGCGGCACTGAAGCTTTCTTT
TRBD1 TRBJ1-2 many TRBV30 CAYRDSADYGYTF TGTGCCTACCGGGACAGTGCTGACTATGGCTACACCTTC
. TRBJ2-1 many TRBV6-1 CASSDRYNEQFF TGTGCCAGCAGCGACCGCTACAATGAGCAGTTCTTC
. TRBJ2-1 many TRBV12-3/TRBV12-4 CASSFLSTYNEQFF TGTGCCAGCAGTTTTCTCTCAACCTACAATGAGCAGTTCTTC
. TRBJ1-1 many TRBV12-3/TRBV12-4 CASSLASGGVWNTEAFF TGTGCCAGCAGTTTAGCAAGTGGAGGGGTGTGGAACACTGAAGCTTTCTTT
TRBD2 TRBJ2-5 many TRBV6-5 CASSYKKLAGVRETQYF TGTGCCAGCAGTTACAAGAAACTAGCGGGAGTTCGGGAGACCCAGTACTTC
. TRBJ2-1 many TRBV3-1 CASSQDSGSYNEQFF TGTGCCAGCAGCCAAGACTCGGGCTCCTACAATGAGCAGTTCTTC
. TRBJ1-2 many TRBV12-3/TRBV12-4 CASSPRMGYGYTF TGTGCCAGCAGTCCCCGGATGGGCTATGGCTACACCTTC
. TRBJ2-3 many TRBV7-9 CASRGYSGLRWDTQYF TGTGCCAGCAGGGGATATAGCGGCCTCAGATGGGATACGCAGTATTTT
. TRBJ2-3 . TRBV6-1 CASSERPVSTDTQYF TGTGCCAGCAGTGAACGTCCGGTTTCGACAGATACGCAGTATTTT
. TRBJ2-7 few TRBV20-1 CSARDMAGYEQYF TGCAGTGCTAGAGATATGGCGGGATACGAGCAGTACTTC
. TRBJ2-3 many TRBV20-1 CSARGGGPGQPSDTQYF TGCAGTGCTAGAGGTGGTGGGCCAGGACAGCCCTCAGATACGCAGTATTTT
. TRBJ2-2 many TRBV3-1 CASSASGELFF TGTGCCAGCAGCGCCAGCGGGGAGCTGTTTTTT
. TRBJ1-5 few TRBV6-5 CASSYSTDQPQHF TGTGCCAGCAGTTACTCGACCGATCAGCCCCAGCATTTT
. TRBJ2-1 few TRBV20-1 CSANTRGYPYNEQFF TGCAGTGCGAATACGAGAGGGTATCCCTACAATGAGCAGTTCTTC
. TRBJ1-1 many TRBV28 CASRGVGTEAFF TGTGCCAGCAGGGGAGTGGGGACTGAAGCTTTCTTT
. TRBJ2-5 many TRBV6-1 CASRKRATGETQYF TGTGCCAGCCGAAAACGGGCGACGGGAGAGACCCAGTACTTC
. TRBJ2-7 many TRBV11-1 CASSLDTGIYEQYF TGTGCCAGCAGCTTGGATACAGGGATCTACGAGCAGTACTTC
. TRBJ1-1 many TRBV5-1 CASSLRFMDTEAFF TGCGCCAGCAGCTTAAGGTTCATGGACACTGAAGCTTTCTTT
. TRBJ2-7 . TRBV28 CASQSSTRGLSYEQYF TGTGCCAGCCAAAGCTCCACCCGGGGGCTCTCCTACGAGCAGTACTTC
. TRBJ2-1 few TRBV12-3/TRBV12-4 CASSREAGSYNEQFF TGTGCCAGCAGCCGAGAAGCCGGATCCTACAATGAGCAGTTCTTC
. TRBJ2-5 . TRBV6-5 CASSWTLRETQYF TGTGCCAGCAGTTGGACCCTCAGGGAGACCCAGTACTTC
TRBD1 TRBJ1-5 . TRBV5-6 CASSLTHTGGNQPQHF TGTGCCAGCAGCTTGACCCACACAGGGGGGAATCAGCCCCAGCATTTT
. TRBJ1-6 many TRBV27 CASSLDSSYNSPLHF TGTGCCAGCAGTTTAGATAGCTCCTATAATTCACCCCTCCACTTT
. TRBJ2-2 few TRBV27 CASSLSGPGELFF TGTGCCAGCAGTTTATCTGGACCCGGGGAGCTGTTTTTT
TRBD2 TRBJ2-1 many TRBV6-2/TRBV6-3 CASSYSPQGLAYNEQFF TGTGCCAGCAGCTACTCCCCGCAAGGACTAGCGTACAATGAGCAGTTCTTC